A single sample is the source of the 24 T cell receptor beta chains below, sequenced in a study of T cell responses to AZD1222 COVID-19 vaccine (dated by TCRdb to 2020 to 2022). Sample time point, as interpreted from the label and publication: about 28 days (+/-7) after the second vaccine dose. The library was prepared using the immunoSEQ multiplex PCR assay. TCRdb mirrors the immuneACCESS table, restricted to in-frame sequences. Some clones are absent from its copies; in checked studies, under half trace to an unresolved V gene, and the reason for the others is unknown. This sample is represented by around 91,000 clones; approximately 89% of them were singletons. The ten largest make up 8% to 8.5% of the sample. Source: peripheral blood, taken 28 days after the second AZD1222 dose. These receptors came from an adult who received the AZD1222 COVID-19 vaccine.

The V gene is TRBV28, the J gene TRBJ1-1; 7 nucleotides line up with TRBD1. Germline CDR1 and CDR2: MDHEN and SYDVKM. CDR3 size: 17 residues. J was trimmed by 5 bases and V by 3 bases; bases with no gene match: 15. The CDR3 bases are TGTGCCAGCAGTTTCTCGACAGGGATTGGGTTTCGGACTGAAGCTTTCTTT. Its translation is CASSFSTGIGFRTEAFF.

The chain employs TRBV2 and TRBJ2-5, with D perhaps matching TRBD1 (6 bases). The V gene's germline CDR1 is SNHLY and CDR2 FYNNEI. V was cut by 1 base and J by 9 bases, with 9 bases left in between. The CDR3 loop spans 12 amino acids. In DNA, the CDR3 is TGTGCCAGCAGTGAAGATACAGGGCCCCAGTACTTC. Translating it yields CASSEDTGPQYF. The full variable domain, with the rest looked up from reference TRBV2 and TRBJ2-5, is EPEVTQTPSHQVTQMGQEVILRCVPISNHLYFYWYRQILGQKVEFLVSFYNNEISEKSEIFDDQFSVERPDGSNFTLKIRSTKLEDSAMYFCASSEDTGPQYFGPGTRLLVL.

V is TRBV28 and J is TRBJ2-1; the D gene is possibly TRBD2 (5 bases). The germline gives CDR1 MDHEN, CDR2 SYDVKM. This CDR3 has 13 amino acids. V dropped 1 base and J dropped 6 bases, with 7 bases sitting between them. Here the CDR3 reads CASSLLDFNEQFF. The CDR3 DNA follows: TGTGCCAGCAGTTTATTGGACTTCAATGAGCAGTTCTTC.

Here the CDR3 DNA reads TGTGCCAGCAGCTTTGGGGAGACCAAAAACATTCAGTACTTC. It is translated as CASSFGETKNIQYF. The chain has TRBV7-8 and TRBJ2-4, with a possible D match to TRBD2 (5 bases). Trimming took 3 bases from V and 2 from J, leaving 8 bases between them. This CDR3 has 14 amino acids. Looked up from germline, CDR1 is SGHVS and CDR2 is FQNEAQ. The whole variable domain, filled in from reference TRBV7-8 and TRBJ2-4, reads GAGVSQSPRYKVAKRGQDVALRCDPISGHVSLFWYQQALGQGPEFLTYFQNEAQLDKSGLPSDRFFAERPEGSVSTLKIQRTQQEDSAVYLCASSFGETKNIQYFGAGTRLSVL.

This sequence joins TRBV30 and TRBJ1-1; D not resolved. The CDR3 spans 13 residues. Between the trimmed V and J ends, which lost 3 bases and 4 bases, there was a span of 12 bases. Germline loops: CDR1 GTSNPN, CDR2 SVGIG (reference sequence). This CDR3 is CAWSENPGTEAFF. DNA for the CDR3: TGTGCCTGGAGCGAGAATCCGGGCACTGAAGCTTTCTTT.

The chain employs TRBV19 and TRBJ2-7, with D uncertain. Trimming removed 2 bases at V and 0 bases at J, with 8 bases between. CDR3 size: 14 residues. Looked up from germline, CDR1 is LNHDA and CDR2 is SQIVND (reference sequence). For the CDR3, the DNA is TGTGCCAGTAGTATAAGACGCGGCTCCTACGAGCAGTACTTC. It is translated as CASSIRRGSYEQYF.

The chain carries TRBV2 and TRBJ2-7; no clear D. V gave up 5 bases and J gave up 4 bases, with 12 bases separating them. Germline CDR1 SNHLY, CDR2 FYNNEI. CDR3 length equals 13 residues. In DNA, the CDR3 is TGTGCCAGCAGTTCAACGTCCCCTTACGAGCAGTACTTC. Protein sequence: CASSSTSPYEQYF. The full variable domain, rest sourced from reference TRBV2 and TRBJ2-7, is EPEVTQTPSHQVTQMGQEVILRCVPISNHLYFYWYRQILGQKVEFLVSFYNNEISEKSEIFDDQFSVERPDGSNFTLKIRSTKLEDSAMYFCASSSTSPYEQYFGPGTRLTVT.

J is TRBJ2-3 and V is TRBV15; 7 nucleotides agree with TRBD2. CDR3 size: 15 residues. CDR1 LNHNV and CDR2 YYDKDF come from the germline V gene (reference sequence). V was clipped by 5 bases and J by 5 bases; unmatched bases: 10. The CDR3 DNA follows: TGTGCCACCAGCCCCCGGGTCGGGAGGTTAGATACGCAGTATTTT. It encodes CATSPRVGRLDTQYF. Supplemented by reference TRBV15 and TRBJ2-3, the full variable domain reads DAMVIQNPRYQVTQFGKPVTLSCSQTLNHNVMYWYQQKSSQAPKLLFHYYDKDFNNEADTPDNFQSRRPNTSFCFLDIRSPGLGDTAMYLCATSPRVGRLDTQYFGPGTRLTVL.

The CDR3: CASSFTRDIGELFF. For the CDR3, the DNA is TGTGCCAGCAGCTTTACCAGGGATATCGGGGAGCTGTTTTTT. The chain recombines TRBV7-2 with TRBJ2-2; possible D gene TRBD1, 5 bases. Germline CDR1 is SGHTA and CDR2 is FQGNSA. Trimming shortened V by 3 bases and J by 7 bases, and 12 bases separated the two germline ends. This CDR3 spans 14 amino acids.

The chain employs TRBV7-9 and TRBJ2-3, with 8 bases fitting TRBD2. Looked up from germline, CDR1 is SEHNR and CDR2 is FQNEAQ (reference sequence). The V gene end was trimmed by 0 bases and the J gene end by 10 bases; junction bases not matched to a gene: 9. The CDR3 covers 15 residues. CDR3: CASSLASSGSFPQYF. The CDR3, as DNA: TGTGCCAGCAGCTTAGCGTCCAGCGGGAGTTTCCCGCAGTATTTT. Complete variable domain (other parts from reference TRBV7-9 and TRBJ2-3): DTGVSQNPRHKITKRGQNVTFRCDPISEHNRLYWYRQTLGQGPEFLTYFQNEAQLEKSRLLSDRFSAERPKGSFSTLEIQRTEQGDSAMYLCASSLASSGSFPQYFGPGTRLTVL.

The chain employs TRBV5-8 and TRBJ1-2, with D maybe TRBD1 (5 bases). The CDR3 runs 15 residues. Trimming took 0 bases from V and 4 from J, leaving 13 bases between them. CDR1 is SGHTS, CDR2 YDEGEE, per germline. CDR3 residues: CASSLVLRGTYGYTF. The CDR3 DNA follows: TGTGCCAGCAGCTTGGTCCTTAGGGGTACCTATGGCTACACCTTC.

The chain couples TRBV24-1 to TRBJ2-3; either TRBD1 or TRBD2 may supply D (6 bases each). V was shortened by 4 bases and J by 6 bases, with 16 bases between the two germline ends. Germline V gene data show CDR1 as KGHDR and CDR2 as SFDVKD. The CDR3 extends over 15 amino acids. For the CDR3, the DNA is TGTGCCACCAGTGAGTCGGGGGCCACCGGGGATACGCAGTATTTT. Translated: CATSESGATGDTQYF.

The gene calls are TRBV28 and TRBJ1-2; 10 nucleotides line up with TRBD1. The length of the CDR3 is 14 residues. Germline V gene lookup returns CDR1 MDHEN and CDR2 SYDVKM. Trimming removed 6 bases from V and 7 bases from J; junction bases left unmatched: 8. The CDR3 sequence is CASRIGQGVGGYTF. In DNA, the CDR3 is TGTGCCAGCAGGATCGGACAGGGGGTTGGTGGCTACACCTTC.

This clone was seen a few times. CDR3 protein: CAISENRGPRYEQYF. The CDR3 DNA sequence: TGTGCCATCAGTGAAAACAGGGGGCCCCGCTACGAGCAGTACTTC. The gene calls are TRBV10-3 and TRBJ2-7, with 9 positions matching TRBD1. Germline CDR1 and CDR2: ENHRY and SYGVKD. The CDR3 length is 15 residues. J lost 3 bases, V lost 3 bases, and 6 bases had no gene match.

This clone occurred once. The rearrangement joins TRBV18 to TRBJ1-5; D unresolved. The CDR3 sequence is 13 residues long. Per germline, CDR1 KGHSH and CDR2 LQKENI. Trimming removed 3 bases from V and 4 bases from J, with 7 bases in between. The DNA for the CDR3 is TGTGCCAGCTCACCCTACCCTAATCAGCCCCAGCATTTT. It codes for CASSPYPNQPQHF.

The chain employs TRBV6-1 and TRBJ1-5; tentative D call: TRBD1 (5 bases). The V and J ends lost 3 bases and 3 bases respectively, with 21 bases between them. The CDR3 has 18 residues. Germline CDR1 and CDR2: MNHNS and SASEGT. The chain's CDR3 is CASSDLSGPGWTNQPQHF. The CDR3 nucleotides are TGTGCCAGCAGTGATTTGTCTGGCCCAGGGTGGACCAATCAGCCCCAGCATTTT.

The chain links TRBV30 to TRBJ2-7; 9 bases map to TRBD2. V dropped 2 bases and J dropped 4; count of bases not matched to a gene: 6. The CDR3 contains 14 residues. Germline V lookup: CDR1 GTSNPN, CDR2 SVGIG (reference sequence). The CDR3 coding sequence is TGTGCCTGGAGTAGTCTAGCGGGATTTTACGAGCAGTACTTC. It codes for CAWSSLAGFYEQYF. The full variable domain, its missing parts supplied by reference TRBV30 and TRBJ2-7, is SQTIHQWPATLVQPVGSPLSLECTVEGTSNPNLYWYRQAAGRGLQLLFYSVGIGQISSEVPQNLSASRPQDRQFILSSKKLLLSDSGFYLCAWSSLAGFYEQYFGPGTRLTVT.

The gene calls are TRBV15 and TRBJ1-2; D is possibly TRBD1 (5 bases). V was clipped by 3 bases and J by 2 bases, with 10 bases between them. Germline CDR1 reads LNHNV; CDR2 reads YYDKDF (reference sequence). The CDR3 runs to 14 residues. This CDR3 reads CATSSRQLNYGYTF. The CDR3 coding sequence is TGTGCCACCAGCAGCCGACAGCTGAACTATGGCTACACCTTC.

The chain uses TRBV29-1 and TRBJ1-5; the D is unclear. The CDR3 is 11 amino acids. Trimming shortened V by 4 bases and J by 6 bases, and 7 bases separated the two germline ends. Germline CDR1 reads SQVTM; CDR2 reads ANQGSEA. The CDR3 nucleotides read TGCAGCGTTGGGACTTCTCAGCCCCAGCATTTT. It translates to CSVGTSQPQHF.

The rearrangement joins TRBV11-2 to TRBJ2-7; D ambiguous. The V and J ends lost 2 bases and 6 bases respectively, with 8 bases between them. CDR3 length: 12 residues. Germline V CDR1 and CDR2: SGHAT, FQNNGV. The CDR3 DNA is TGTGCCAGCAGCTTAACCCGGGCCGAGCAGTACTTC. Amino acid sequence: CASSLTRAEQYF.

The V gene is TRBV11-2, the J gene TRBJ2-1; D gene ambiguous. V was shortened by 6 bases and J by 5 bases, with 5 bases between the two germline ends. The CDR3 sequence is 11 residues long. Germline V gene sequence: CDR1 SGHAT, CDR2 FQNNGV. The DNA of the CDR3 is TGTGCCAGCAGATTAAACAATGAGCAGTTCTTC. Protein: CASRLNNEQFF.

Here the CDR3 reads CATSDYGLADTGELFF. The CDR3, as DNA: TGTGCCACCAGTGATTATGGACTAGCTGACACCGGGGAGCTGTTTTTT. The V gene is TRBV24-1, the J gene TRBJ2-2; 8 nucleotides line up with TRBD2. Losses at the gene ends were 2 bases for V and 3 bases for J; bases not matched to a gene: 4. The CDR3 extends over 16 amino acids. Germline assignment: CDR1 KGHDR and CDR2 SFDVKD.

This CDR3 is CASSLGSSSGELFF. For the CDR3, the DNA is TGTGCCAGCAGCTTAGGGAGTTCTTCCGGGGAGCTGTTTTTT. The chain recombines TRBV7-9 with TRBJ2-2; unclear D gene. The CDR3 totals 14 residues. From germline, CDR1 is SEHNR and CDR2 FQNEAQ (reference sequence). Trimming left V 1 base short and J 6 bases short, with 9 bases between.

J is TRBJ1-5 and V is TRBV6-2 or TRBV6-3, with D unclear. The CDR3 runs 13 residues. Trimming left V 0 bases short and J 7 bases short, with 7 bases between. Germline CDR1 reads MNHEY; CDR2 reads SVGEGT. The CDR3 DNA reads TGTGCCAGCAGTTACTCGGGTTTGCAGCCCCAGCATTTT. It is translated as CASSYSGLQPQHF.